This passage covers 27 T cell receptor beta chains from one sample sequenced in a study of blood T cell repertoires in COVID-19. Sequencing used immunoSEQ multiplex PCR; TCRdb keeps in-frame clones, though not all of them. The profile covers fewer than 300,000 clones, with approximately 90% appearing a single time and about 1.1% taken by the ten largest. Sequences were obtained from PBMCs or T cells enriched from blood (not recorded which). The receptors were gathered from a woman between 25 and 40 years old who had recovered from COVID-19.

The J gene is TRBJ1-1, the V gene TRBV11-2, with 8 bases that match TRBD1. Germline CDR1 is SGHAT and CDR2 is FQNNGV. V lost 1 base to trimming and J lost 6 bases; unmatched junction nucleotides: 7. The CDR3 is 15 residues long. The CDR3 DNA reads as TGTGCCAGCAGCTTAGGAAGGACAGGGCGAGCTGAAGCTTTCTTT. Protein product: CASSLGRTGRAEAFF. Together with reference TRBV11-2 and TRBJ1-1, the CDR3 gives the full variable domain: EAGVAQSPRYKIIEKRQSVAFWCNPISGHATLYWYQQILGQGPKLLIQFQNNGVVDDSQLPKDRFSAERLKGVDSTLKIQPAKLEDSAVYLCASSLGRTGRAEAFFGQGTRLTVV.

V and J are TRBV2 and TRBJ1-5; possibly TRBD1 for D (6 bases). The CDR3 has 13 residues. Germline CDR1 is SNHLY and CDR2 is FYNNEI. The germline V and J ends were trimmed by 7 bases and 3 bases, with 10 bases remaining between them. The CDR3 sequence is CASTSGANQPQHF. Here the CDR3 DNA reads TGTGCCAGCACCTCAGGGGCCAATCAGCCCCAGCATTTT. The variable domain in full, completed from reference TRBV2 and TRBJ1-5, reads EPEVTQTPSHQVTQMGQEVILRCVPISNHLYFYWYRQILGQKVEFLVSFYNNEISEKSEIFDDQFSVERPDGSNFTLKIRSTKLEDSAMYFCASTSGANQPQHFGDGTRLSIL.

The CDR3 DNA reads as TGTGCCACCAGCAGATCCCCCGGCCGGCTAGCGCCATACGAGCAGTACTTC. Amino acids: CATSRSPGRLAPYEQYF. The chain recombines TRBV15 with TRBJ2-7; a possible D gene is TRBD2 (6 bases). Germline assignment: CDR1 LNHNV and CDR2 YYDKDF (reference sequence). There are 17 residues in the CDR3. The V end was cut by 2 bases, the J end by 4 bases, with 21 bases between.

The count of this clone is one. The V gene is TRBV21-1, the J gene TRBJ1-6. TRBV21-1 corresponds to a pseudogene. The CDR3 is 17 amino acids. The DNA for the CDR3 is TGTGCCAGCAGCAAAGAGATGAGAAAAACTTATAATTCACCCCTCCACTTT. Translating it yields CASSKEMRKTYNSPLHF.

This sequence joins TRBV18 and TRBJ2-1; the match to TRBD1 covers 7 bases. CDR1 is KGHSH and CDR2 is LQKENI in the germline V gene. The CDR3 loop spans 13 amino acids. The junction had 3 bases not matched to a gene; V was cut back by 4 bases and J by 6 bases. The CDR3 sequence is CASSRGQSNEQFF. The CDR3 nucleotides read TGTGCCAGCTCACGGGGACAGTCCAATGAGCAGTTCTTC.

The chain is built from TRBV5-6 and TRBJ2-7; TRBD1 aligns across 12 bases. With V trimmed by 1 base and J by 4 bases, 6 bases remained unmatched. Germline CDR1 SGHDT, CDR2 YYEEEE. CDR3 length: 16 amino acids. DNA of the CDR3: TGTGCCAGCAGCTTGCCCCCGGGACAGGGGGCGTACGAGCAGTACTTC. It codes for CASSLPPGQGAYEQYF.

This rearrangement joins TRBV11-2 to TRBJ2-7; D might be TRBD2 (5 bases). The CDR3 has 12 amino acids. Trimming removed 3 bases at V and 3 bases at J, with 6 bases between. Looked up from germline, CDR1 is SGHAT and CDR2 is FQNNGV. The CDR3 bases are TGTGCCAGCAGCTTCGGGAACTACGAGCAGTACTTC. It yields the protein CASSFGNYEQYF.

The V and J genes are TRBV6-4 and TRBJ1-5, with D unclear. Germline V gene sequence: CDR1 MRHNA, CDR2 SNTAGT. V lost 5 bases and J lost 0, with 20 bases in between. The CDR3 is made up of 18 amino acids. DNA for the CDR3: TGTGCCAGCAGTCCTAAAATGCACCCCAGACATAGCAATCAGCCCCAGCATTTT. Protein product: CASSPKMHPRHSNQPQHF.

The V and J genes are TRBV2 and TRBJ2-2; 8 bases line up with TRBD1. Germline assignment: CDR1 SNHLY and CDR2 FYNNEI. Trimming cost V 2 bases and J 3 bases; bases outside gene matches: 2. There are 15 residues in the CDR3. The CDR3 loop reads CASSEQGQDTGELFF. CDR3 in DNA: TGTGCCAGCAGTGAACAGGGACAGGACACCGGGGAGCTGTTTTTT.

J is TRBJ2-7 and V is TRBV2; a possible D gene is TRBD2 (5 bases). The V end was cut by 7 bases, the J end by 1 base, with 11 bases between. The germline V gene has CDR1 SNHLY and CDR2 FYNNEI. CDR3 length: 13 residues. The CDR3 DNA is TGTGCCAGCAACAACGGGATTTCCTACGAGCAGTACTTC. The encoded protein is CASNNGISYEQYF. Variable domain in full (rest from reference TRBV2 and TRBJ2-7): EPEVTQTPSHQVTQMGQEVILRCVPISNHLYFYWYRQILGQKVEFLVSFYNNEISEKSEIFDDQFSVERPDGSNFTLKIRSTKLEDSAMYFCASNNGISYEQYFGPGTRLTVT.

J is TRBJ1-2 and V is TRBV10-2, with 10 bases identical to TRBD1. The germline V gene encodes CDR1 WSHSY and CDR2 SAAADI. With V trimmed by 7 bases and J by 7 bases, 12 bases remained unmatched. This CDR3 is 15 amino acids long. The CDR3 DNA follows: TGCGCCAGCACCCAGGGCGACAGGGGGCCGGGTGGCTACACCTTC. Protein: CASTQGDRGPGGYTF.

The CDR3 DNA reads TGTGCCAGCAGCTTATTCACCGGGACAAATAGCAATCAGCCCCAGCATTTT. Protein sequence: CASSLFTGTNSNQPQHF. The V and J genes are TRBV7-9 and TRBJ1-5; TRBD1 might be the D (6 bases). CDR1 SEHNR and CDR2 FQNEAQ come from the germline V gene (reference sequence). This CDR3 spans 17 amino acids. Trimming removed 2 bases at V and 0 bases at J, with 14 bases between.

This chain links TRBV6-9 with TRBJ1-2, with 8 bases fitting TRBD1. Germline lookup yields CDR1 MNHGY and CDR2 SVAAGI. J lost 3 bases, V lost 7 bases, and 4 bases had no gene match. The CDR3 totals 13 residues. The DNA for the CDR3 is TGTGCCAGCACCCAGGGGGCGGACTATGGCTACACCTTC. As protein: CASTQGADYGYTF.

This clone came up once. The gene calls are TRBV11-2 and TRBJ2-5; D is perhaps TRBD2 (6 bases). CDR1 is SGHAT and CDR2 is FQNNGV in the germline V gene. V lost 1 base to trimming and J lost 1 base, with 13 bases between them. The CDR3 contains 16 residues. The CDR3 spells CASSLGLGGSQETQYF. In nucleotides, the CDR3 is TGTGCCAGCAGCTTAGGGCTTGGGGGGTCCCAAGAGACCCAGTACTTC.

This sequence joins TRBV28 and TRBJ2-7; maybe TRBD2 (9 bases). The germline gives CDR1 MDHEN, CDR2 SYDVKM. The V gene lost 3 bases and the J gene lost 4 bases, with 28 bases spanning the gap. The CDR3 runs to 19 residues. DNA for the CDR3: TGTGCCAGCAGTTTCGCCAGGGGGCTTTCTAGCGGGAAGGGGTACGAGCAGTACTTC. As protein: CASSFARGLSSGKGYEQYF.

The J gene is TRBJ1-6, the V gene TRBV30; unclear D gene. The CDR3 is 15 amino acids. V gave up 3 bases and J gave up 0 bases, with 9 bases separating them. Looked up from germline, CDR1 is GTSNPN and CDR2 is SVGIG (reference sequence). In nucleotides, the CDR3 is TGTGCCTGGAGCGCCATGAGCTCCTATAATTCACCCCTCCACTTT. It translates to CAWSAMSSYNSPLHF. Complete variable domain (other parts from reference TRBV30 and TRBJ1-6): SQTIHQWPATLVQPVGSPLSLECTVEGTSNPNLYWYRQAAGRGLQLLFYSVGIGQISSEVPQNLSASRPQDRQFILSSKKLLLSDSGFYLCAWSAMSSYNSPLHFGNGTRLTVT.

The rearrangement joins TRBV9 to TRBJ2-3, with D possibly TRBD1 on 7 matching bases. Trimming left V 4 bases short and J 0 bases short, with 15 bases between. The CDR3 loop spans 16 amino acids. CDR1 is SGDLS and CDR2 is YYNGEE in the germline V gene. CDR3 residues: CASSPGGTASTDTQYF. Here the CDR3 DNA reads TGTGCCAGCAGCCCAGGGGGGACAGCTAGCACAGATACGCAGTATTTT.

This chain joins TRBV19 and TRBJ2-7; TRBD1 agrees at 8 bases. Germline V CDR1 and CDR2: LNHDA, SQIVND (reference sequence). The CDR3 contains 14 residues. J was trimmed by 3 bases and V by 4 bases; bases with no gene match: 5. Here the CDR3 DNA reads TGTGCCAGTAGTAATCCCAGGGGGCTCTACGAGCAGTACTTC. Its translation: CASSNPRGLYEQYF. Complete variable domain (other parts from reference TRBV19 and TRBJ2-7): DGGITQSPKYLFRKEGQNVTLSCEQNLNHDAMYWYRQDPGQGLRLIYYSQIVNDFQKGDIAEGYSVSREKKESFPLTVTSAQKNPTAFYLCASSNPRGLYEQYFGPGTRLTVT.

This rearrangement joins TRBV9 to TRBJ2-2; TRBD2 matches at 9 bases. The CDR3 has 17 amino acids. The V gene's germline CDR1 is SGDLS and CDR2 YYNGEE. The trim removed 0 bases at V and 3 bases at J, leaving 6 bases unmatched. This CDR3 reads CASSVAAGGPYTGELFF. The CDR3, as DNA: TGTGCCAGCAGCGTAGCTGCGGGAGGGCCATACACCGGGGAGCTGTTTTTT.

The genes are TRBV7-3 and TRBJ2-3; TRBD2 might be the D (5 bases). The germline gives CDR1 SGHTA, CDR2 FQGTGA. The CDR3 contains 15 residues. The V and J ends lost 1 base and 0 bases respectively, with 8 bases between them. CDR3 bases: TGTGCCAGCAGCTTAAATGGACTTAGCACAGATACGCAGTATTTT. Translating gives CASSLNGLSTDTQYF. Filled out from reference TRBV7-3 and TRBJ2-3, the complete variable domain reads GAGVSQTPSNKVTEKGKYVELRCDPISGHTALYWYRQSLGQGPEFLIYFQGTGAADDSGLPNDRFFAVRPEGSVSTLKIQRTERGDSAVYLCASSLNGLSTDTQYFGPGTRLTVL.

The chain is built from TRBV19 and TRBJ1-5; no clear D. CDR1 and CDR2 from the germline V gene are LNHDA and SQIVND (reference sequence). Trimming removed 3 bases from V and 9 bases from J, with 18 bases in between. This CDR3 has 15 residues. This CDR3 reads CASSMVTGISGPQHF. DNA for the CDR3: TGTGCCAGTAGTATGGTCACTGGCATATCAGGGCCCCAGCATTTT.

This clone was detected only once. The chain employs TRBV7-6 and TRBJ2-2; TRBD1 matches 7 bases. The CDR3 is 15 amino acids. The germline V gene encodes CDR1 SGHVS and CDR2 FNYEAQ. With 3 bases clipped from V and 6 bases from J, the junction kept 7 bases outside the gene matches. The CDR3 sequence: CASSLEDRAAGELFF. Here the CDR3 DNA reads TGTGCCAGCAGCTTGGAAGACAGGGCGGCCGGGGAGCTGTTTTTT.

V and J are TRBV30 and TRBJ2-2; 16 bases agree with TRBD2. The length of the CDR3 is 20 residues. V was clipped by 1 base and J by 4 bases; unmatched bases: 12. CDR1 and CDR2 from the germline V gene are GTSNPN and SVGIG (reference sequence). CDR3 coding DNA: TGTGCCTGGAGTGGAAGGCTTGGGACTAGCGGGAGGGCCGTCACCGGGGAGCTGTTTTTT. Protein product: CAWSGRLGTSGRAVTGELFF. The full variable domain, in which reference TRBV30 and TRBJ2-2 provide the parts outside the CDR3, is SQTIHQWPATLVQPVGSPLSLECTVEGTSNPNLYWYRQAAGRGLQLLFYSVGIGQISSEVPQNLSASRPQDRQFILSSKKLLLSDSGFYLCAWSGRLGTSGRAVTGELFFGEGSRLTVL.

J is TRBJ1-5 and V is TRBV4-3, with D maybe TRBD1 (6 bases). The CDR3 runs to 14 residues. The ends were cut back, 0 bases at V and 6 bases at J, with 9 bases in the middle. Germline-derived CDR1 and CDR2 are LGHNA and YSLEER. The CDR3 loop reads CASSQDRGTQPQHF. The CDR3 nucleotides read TGCGCCAGCAGCCAAGACAGGGGCACTCAGCCCCAGCATTTT.

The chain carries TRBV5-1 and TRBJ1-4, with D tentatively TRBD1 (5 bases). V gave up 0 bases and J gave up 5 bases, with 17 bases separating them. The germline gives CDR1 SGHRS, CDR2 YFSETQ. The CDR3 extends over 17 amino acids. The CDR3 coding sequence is TGCGCCAGCAGCTTGGAAGGGGCAACACAGCTAAATGAAAAACTGTTTTTT. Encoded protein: CASSLEGATQLNEKLFF.

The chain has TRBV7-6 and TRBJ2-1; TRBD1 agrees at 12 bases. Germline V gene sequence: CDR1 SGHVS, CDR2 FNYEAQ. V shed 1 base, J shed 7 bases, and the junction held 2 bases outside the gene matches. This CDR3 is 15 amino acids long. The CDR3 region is CASSLVGQGANEQFF. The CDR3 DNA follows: TGTGCCAGCAGCTTAGTGGGACAGGGGGCAAATGAGCAGTTCTTC.

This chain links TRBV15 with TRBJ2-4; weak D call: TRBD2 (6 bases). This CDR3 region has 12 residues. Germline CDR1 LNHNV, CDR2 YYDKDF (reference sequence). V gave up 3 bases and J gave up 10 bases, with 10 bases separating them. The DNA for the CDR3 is TGTGCCACCAGCAGTGGGGGGACGATTCAGTACTTC. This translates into CATSSGGTIQYF.